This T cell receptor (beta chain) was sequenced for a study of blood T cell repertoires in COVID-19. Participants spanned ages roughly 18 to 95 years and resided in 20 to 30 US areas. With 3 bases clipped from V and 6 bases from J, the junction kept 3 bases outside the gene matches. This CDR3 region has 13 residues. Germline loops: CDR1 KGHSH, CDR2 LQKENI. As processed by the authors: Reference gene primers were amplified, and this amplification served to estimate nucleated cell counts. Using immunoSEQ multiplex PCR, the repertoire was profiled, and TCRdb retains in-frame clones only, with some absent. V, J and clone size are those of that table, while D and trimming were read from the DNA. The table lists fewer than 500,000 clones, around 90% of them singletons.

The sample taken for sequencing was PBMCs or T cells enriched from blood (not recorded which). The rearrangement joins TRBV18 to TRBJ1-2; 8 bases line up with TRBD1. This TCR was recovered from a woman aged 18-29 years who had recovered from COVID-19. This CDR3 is CASSPVTGDGYTF. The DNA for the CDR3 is TGTGCCAGCTCACCCGTGACAGGGGATGGCTACACCTTC.